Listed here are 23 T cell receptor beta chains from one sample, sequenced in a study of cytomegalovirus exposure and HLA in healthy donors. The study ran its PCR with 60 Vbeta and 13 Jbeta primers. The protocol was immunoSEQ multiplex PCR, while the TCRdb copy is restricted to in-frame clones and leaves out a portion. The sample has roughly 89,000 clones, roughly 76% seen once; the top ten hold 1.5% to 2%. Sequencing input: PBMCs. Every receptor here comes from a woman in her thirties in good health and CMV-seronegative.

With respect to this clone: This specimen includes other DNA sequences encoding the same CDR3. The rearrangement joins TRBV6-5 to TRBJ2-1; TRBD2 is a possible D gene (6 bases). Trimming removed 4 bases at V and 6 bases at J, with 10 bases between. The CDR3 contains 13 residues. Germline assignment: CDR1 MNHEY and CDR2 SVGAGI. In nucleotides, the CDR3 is TGTGCCAGCAGTTGGCTGGGAGGCAATGAGCAGTTCTTC. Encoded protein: CASSWLGGNEQFF.

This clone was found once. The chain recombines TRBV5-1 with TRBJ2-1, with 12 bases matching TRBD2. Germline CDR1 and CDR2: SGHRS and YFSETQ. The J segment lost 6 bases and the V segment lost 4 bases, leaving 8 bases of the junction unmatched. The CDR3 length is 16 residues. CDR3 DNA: TGCGCCAGCAGCGGGAGGGAGACTAGCGGGAGCAATGAGCAGTTCTTC. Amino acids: CASSGRETSGSNEQFF.

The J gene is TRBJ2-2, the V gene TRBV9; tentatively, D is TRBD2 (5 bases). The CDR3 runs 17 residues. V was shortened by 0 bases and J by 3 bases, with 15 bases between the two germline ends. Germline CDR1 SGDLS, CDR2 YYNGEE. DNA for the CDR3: TGTGCCAGCAGCGTAGCCTCGGTACTAGGGCACACCGGGGAGCTGTTTTTT. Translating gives CASSVASVLGHTGELFF.

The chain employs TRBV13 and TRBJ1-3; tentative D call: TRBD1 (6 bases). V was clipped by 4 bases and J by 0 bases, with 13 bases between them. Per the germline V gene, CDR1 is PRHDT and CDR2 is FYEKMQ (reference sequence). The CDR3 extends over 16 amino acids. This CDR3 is CASSYGQLISGNTIYF. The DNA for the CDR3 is TGTGCCAGCAGCTACGGACAGCTTATCTCTGGAAACACCATATATTTT.

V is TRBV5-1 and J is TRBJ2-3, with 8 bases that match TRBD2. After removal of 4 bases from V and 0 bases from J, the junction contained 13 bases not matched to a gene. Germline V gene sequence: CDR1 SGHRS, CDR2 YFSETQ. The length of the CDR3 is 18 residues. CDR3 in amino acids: CASSGPAGGAPSTDTQYF. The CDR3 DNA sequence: TGCGCCAGCAGCGGCCCGGCGGGAGGAGCGCCTAGCACAGATACGCAGTATTTT.

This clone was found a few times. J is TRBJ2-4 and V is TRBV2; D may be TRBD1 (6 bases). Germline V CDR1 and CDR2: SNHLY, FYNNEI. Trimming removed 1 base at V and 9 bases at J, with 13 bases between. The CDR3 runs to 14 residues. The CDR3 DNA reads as TGTGCCAGCAGTGAAGAACAGGGCCGGGGCATTCAGTACTTC. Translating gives CASSEEQGRGIQYF.

The CDR3 DNA sequence: TGTGCCTGGAGGGGGGTAGGGGGACTAGCGGGTGATACATCCTACGAGCAGTACTTC. It is translated as CAWRGVGGLAGDTSYEQYF. The chain employs TRBV30 and TRBJ2-7; 12 bases align to TRBD2. The V and J ends lost 3 bases and 1 base, in that order; junction bases with no gene match: 16. Germline CDR1 reads GTSNPN; CDR2 reads SVGIG (reference sequence). The CDR3 sequence is 19 residues long.

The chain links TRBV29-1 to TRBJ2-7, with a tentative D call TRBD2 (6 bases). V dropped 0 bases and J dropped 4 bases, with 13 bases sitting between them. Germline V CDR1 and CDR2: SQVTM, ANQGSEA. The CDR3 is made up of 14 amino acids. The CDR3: CSVEDRDSGYEQYF. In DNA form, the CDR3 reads TGCAGCGTTGAAGATAGGGACTCCGGATACGAGCAGTACTTC.

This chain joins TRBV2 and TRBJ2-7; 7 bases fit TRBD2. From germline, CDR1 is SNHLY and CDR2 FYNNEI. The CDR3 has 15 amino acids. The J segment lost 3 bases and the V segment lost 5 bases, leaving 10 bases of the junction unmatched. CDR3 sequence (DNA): TGTGCCAGCAGTCTAGGGAGACGGGGGGACTACGAGCAGTACTTC. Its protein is CASSLGRRGDYEQYF. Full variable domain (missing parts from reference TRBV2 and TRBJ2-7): EPEVTQTPSHQVTQMGQEVILRCVPISNHLYFYWYRQILGQKVEFLVSFYNNEISEKSEIFDDQFSVERPDGSNFTLKIRSTKLEDSAMYFCASSLGRRGDYEQYFGPGTRLTVT.

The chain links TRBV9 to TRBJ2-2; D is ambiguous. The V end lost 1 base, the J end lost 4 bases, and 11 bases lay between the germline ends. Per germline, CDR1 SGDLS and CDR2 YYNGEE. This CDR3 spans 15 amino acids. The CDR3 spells CASSVLARSTGELFF. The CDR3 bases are TGTGCCAGCAGCGTATTGGCTAGAAGCACCGGGGAGCTGTTTTTT.

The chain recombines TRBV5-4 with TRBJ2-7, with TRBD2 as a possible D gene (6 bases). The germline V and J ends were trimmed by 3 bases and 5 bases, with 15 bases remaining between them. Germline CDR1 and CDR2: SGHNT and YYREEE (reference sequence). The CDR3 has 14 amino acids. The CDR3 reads CASSSRRENDEQYF. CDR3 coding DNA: TGTGCCAGCAGCTCCCGACGGGAGAACGACGAGCAGTACTTC.

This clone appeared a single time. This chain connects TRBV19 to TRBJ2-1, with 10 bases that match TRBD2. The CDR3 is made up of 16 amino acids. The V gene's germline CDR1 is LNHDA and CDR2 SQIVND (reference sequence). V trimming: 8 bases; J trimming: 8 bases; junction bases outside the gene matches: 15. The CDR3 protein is CASGPMVVAGGYEQFF. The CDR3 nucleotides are TGTGCCAGTGGGCCGATGGTGGTAGCGGGAGGTTATGAGCAGTTCTTC.

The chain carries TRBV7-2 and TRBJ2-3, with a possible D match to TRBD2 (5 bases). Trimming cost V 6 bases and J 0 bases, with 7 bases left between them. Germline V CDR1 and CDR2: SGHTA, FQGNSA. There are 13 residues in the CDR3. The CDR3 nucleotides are TGTGCCAGCAGTCGGGGTAGCACAGATACGCAGTATTTT. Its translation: CASSRGSTDTQYF. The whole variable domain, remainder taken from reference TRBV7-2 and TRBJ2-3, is GAGVSQSPSNKVTEKGKDVELRCDPISGHTALYWYRQSLGQGLEFLIYFQGNSAPDKSGLPSDRFSAERTGGSVSTLTIQRTQQEDSAVYLCASSRGSTDTQYFGPGTRLTVL.

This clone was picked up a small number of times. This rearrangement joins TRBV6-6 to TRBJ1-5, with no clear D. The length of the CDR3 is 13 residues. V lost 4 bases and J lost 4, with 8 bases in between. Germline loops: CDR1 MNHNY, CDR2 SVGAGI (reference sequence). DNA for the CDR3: TGTGCCAGCAGTTTTTCTGAGAATCAGCCCCAGCATTTT. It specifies CASSFSENQPQHF.

CDR3 coding DNA: TGTGCCATTCATAGCGGGAGCAATGAGCAGTTCTTC. Protein product: CAIHSGSNEQFF. The chain carries TRBV7-9 and TRBJ2-1; 9 bases are a match to TRBD2. The CDR3 loop spans 12 amino acids. The junction had 4 bases not matched to a gene; V was cut back by 10 bases and J by 6 bases. Looked up from germline, CDR1 is SEHNR and CDR2 is FQNEAQ (reference sequence).

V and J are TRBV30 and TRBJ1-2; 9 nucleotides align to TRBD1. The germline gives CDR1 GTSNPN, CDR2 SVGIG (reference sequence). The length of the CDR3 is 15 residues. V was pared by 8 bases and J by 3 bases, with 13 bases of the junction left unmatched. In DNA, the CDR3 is TGTGCCAGCAGCCCGGGGACAGGGTTCTACTATGGCTACACCTTC. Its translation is CASSPGTGFYYGYTF.

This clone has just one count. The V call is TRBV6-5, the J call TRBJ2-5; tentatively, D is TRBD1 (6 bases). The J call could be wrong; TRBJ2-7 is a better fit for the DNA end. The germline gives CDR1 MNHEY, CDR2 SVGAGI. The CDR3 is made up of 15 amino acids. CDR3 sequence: CASSYSAGVSYEQYF. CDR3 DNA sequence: TGTGCCAGCAGTTACTCGGCAGGGGTCTCCTACGAGCAGTACTTC.

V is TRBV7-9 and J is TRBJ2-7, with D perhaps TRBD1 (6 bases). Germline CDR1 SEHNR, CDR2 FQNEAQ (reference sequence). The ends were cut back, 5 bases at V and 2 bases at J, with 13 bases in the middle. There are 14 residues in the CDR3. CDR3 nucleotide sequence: TGTGCCAGCAGCCGGGACACGAATACCTACGAGCAGTACTTC. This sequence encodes CASSRDTNTYEQYF.

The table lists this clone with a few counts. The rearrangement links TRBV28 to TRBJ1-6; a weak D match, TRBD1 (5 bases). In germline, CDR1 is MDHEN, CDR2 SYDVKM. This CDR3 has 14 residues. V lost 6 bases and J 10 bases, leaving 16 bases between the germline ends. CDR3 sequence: CASRLGRGGSPLHF. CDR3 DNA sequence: TGTGCCAGCAGACTCGGTAGGGGCGGATCACCCCTCCACTTT.

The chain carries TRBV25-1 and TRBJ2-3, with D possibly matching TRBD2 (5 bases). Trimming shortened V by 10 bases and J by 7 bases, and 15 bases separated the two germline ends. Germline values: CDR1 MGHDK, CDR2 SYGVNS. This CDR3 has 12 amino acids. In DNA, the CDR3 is TGTGCCACCCGGGCCCCGGGAAATACGCAGTATTTT. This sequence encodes CATRAPGNTQYF.

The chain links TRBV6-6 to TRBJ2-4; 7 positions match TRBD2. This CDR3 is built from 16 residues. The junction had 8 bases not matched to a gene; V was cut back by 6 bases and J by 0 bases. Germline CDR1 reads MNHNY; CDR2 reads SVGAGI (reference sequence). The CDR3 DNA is TGTGCCAGCAGGTCCACTAGCGACTTAGCCAAAAACATTCAGTACTTC. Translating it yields CASRSTSDLAKNIQYF.

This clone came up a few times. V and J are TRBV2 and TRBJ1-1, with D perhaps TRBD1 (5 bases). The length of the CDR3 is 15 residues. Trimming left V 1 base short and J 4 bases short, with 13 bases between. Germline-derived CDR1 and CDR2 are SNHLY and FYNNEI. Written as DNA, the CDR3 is TGTGCCAGCAGTGAAGGGGTAGGGGTTGGCACTGAAGCTTTCTTT. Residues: CASSEGVGVGTEAFF.

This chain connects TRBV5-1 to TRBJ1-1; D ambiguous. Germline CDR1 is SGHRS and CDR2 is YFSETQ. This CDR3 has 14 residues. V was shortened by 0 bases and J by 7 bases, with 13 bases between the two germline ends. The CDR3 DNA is TGCGCCAGCAGCTTGGGACTAATGGATGGTGAAGCTTTCTTT. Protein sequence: CASSLGLMDGEAFF.